This T cell receptor beta chain was captured in a study of PD-L1 blockade in urothelial cancer. Overall study: About 85% of the 29 patients were men with bladder-origin urothelial cancer.

Overall study findings and caveats: Below-median TCR clonality that was measured in pretreatment blood predicted better survival.

The length of the CDR3 is 12 residues. V shed 5 bases and J shed 8 bases, with 11 bases lying between them. From germline, CDR1 is SGHAT and CDR2 FQNNGV. Comment on this clone: Its specificity is not known.

The protocol was immunoSEQ multiplex PCR, while the TCRdb copy is restricted to in-frame clones and leaves out a portion. The table shows 30,000 or so clones, with 80% to 90% occurring only once. The rearrangement uses TRBV11-2 and TRBJ2-3; no definite D call. The source of this sequence is a man aged 55 to 70 with urothelial cancer. This specimen was PBMCs, taken around atezolizumab (anti-PD-L1) treatment. This chain's CDR3 is CASSRVASTQYF. In nucleotides, the CDR3 is TGTGCCAGCAGCCGAGTCGCTAGTACGCAGTATTTT.